Listed below are T cell receptor beta chains from one sample, sequenced in a study of CD8+CD57+ T cells in acquired aplastic anemia. MiXCR, applied by TCRdb to the reads, yields one record per CDR3 protein. The repertoire includes around 190,000 distinct CDR3 sequences, around 63% of them detected once, and approximately 32% sits in the top ten. The sequenced sample was sorted CD4+, CD8+, or CD8+CD57+ T cells (not recorded which) from PBMCs. Receptor source: a human donor in good health. CDR3s include the opening cysteine and the closing phenylalanine or tryptophan. A D gene is named only where the DNA matches it firmly. Rows give clone size only sometimes, using once, few, many, or a class for an expanded clone.

j_gene: TRBJ2-7; d_gene: .; abundance: .; v_gene: TRBV9; CDR3nt: TGTGCCAGCAGCGTAGGGGTGGAGTACGAGCAGTACTTC; CDR3aa: CASSVGVEYEQYF
j_gene: TRBJ2-1; d_gene: TRBD1; abundance: .; v_gene: TRBV7-9; CDR3nt: TGTGCCAGCAGCCGGGACAGTAGTGGTGAGCAGTTCTTC; CDR3aa: CASSRDSSGEQFF
j_gene: TRBJ1-2; d_gene: .; abundance: many; v_gene: TRBV10-3; CDR3nt: TGTGCCATCAGTGATAGGAACGGATATGGCTACACCTTC; CDR3aa: CAISDRNGYGYTF
j_gene: TRBJ2-3; d_gene: TRBD2; abundance: .; v_gene: TRBV7-6; CDR3nt: TGTGCCAGCAGCCAAGGGACTAGCGGGGGCCTAACTGAGGCAGATACGCAGTATTTT; CDR3aa: CASSQGTSGGLTEADTQYF
j_gene: TRBJ2-2; d_gene: TRBD2; abundance: few; v_gene: TRBV2; CDR3nt: TGTGCCAGCAGTTTCGGGGTCTCTAGCGGGGACTCCTGGTTTTTT; CDR3aa: CASSFGVSSGDSWFF
j_gene: TRBJ1-2; d_gene: .; abundance: .; v_gene: TRBV2; CDR3nt: TGTGCCAGCAACGTCGGAGGGAACGGCTACACCTTC; CDR3aa: CASNVGGNGYTF
j_gene: TRBJ1-6; d_gene: .; abundance: .; v_gene: TRBV9; CDR3nt: TGTGCCAGCAGCGTAGTACAGGGTGTAGCCCTCCACTTT; CDR3aa: CASSVVQGVALHF
j_gene: TRBJ1-5; d_gene: .; abundance: .; v_gene: TRBV19; CDR3nt: TGTGCCAGTAGTATAGCAGGGGCGCGAATGGAACAGCCCCAGCATTTT; CDR3aa: CASSIAGARMEQPQHF
j_gene: TRBJ1-1; d_gene: .; abundance: .; v_gene: TRBV12-3/TRBV12-4; CDR3nt: TGTGCCAGCAGCTATGGGGGGGATGAAGCTTTCTTT; CDR3aa: CASSYGGDEAFF
j_gene: TRBJ2-1; d_gene: TRBD2; abundance: .; v_gene: TRBV7-9; CDR3nt: TGTGCCAGCAGGGGACTAGAGGGTCTCAATGAGCAGTTCTTC; CDR3aa: CASRGLEGLNEQFF
j_gene: TRBJ2-3; d_gene: TRBD2; abundance: .; v_gene: TRBV30; CDR3nt: TGTGCCTGGAGTGTATGGCGAGCGGGGGCAGATACGCAGTATTTT; CDR3aa: CAWSVWRAGADTQYF
j_gene: TRBJ1-3; d_gene: TRBD1; abundance: .; v_gene: TRBV24-1; CDR3nt: TGTGCCACCAACCGGGACAGGGCCGTAGAACGTGGAAACACCATATATTTT; CDR3aa: CATNRDRAVERGNTIYF
j_gene: TRBJ1-2; d_gene: .; abundance: .; v_gene: TRBV2; CDR3nt: TGTGCCAGCAGTGAAGTGCGGGGCAACTATGGCTACACCTTC; CDR3aa: CASSEVRGNYGYTF
j_gene: TRBJ2-7; d_gene: .; abundance: .; v_gene: TRBV7-9; CDR3nt: TGTGCCAGCGGCTTAGCGACAGCGAACGAGCAGTACTTC; CDR3aa: CASGLATANEQYF
j_gene: TRBJ2-7; d_gene: TRBD2; abundance: few; v_gene: TRBV10-2; CDR3nt: TGCGCCACCGGGGTTAGCGGGGGATTCTACGAGCAGTACTTC; CDR3aa: CATGVSGGFYEQYF
j_gene: TRBJ2-1; d_gene: TRBD1; abundance: once; v_gene: TRBV7-2; CDR3nt: TGTGCCAGCAGCCCAAACGGACAGGGTGAGCAGTTCTTC; CDR3aa: CASSPNGQGEQFF
j_gene: TRBJ2-3; d_gene: TRBD2; abundance: many; v_gene: TRBV7-3; CDR3nt: TGTGCCAGCAGCTTATATGGCGGGAGTGGGGCAGATACGCAGTATTTT; CDR3aa: CASSLYGGSGADTQYF
j_gene: TRBJ2-5; d_gene: .; abundance: .; v_gene: TRBV24-1; CDR3nt: TGTGCCACCAGTGGGGACAAGGTAGAGACCCAGTACTTC; CDR3aa: CATSGDKVETQYF
j_gene: TRBJ2-7; d_gene: TRBD2; abundance: .; v_gene: TRBV6-5; CDR3nt: TGTGCCAGCCAAGGCGGGGGGGCCTCCGAGCAGTACTTC; CDR3aa: CASQGGGASEQYF
j_gene: TRBJ2-7; d_gene: .; abundance: .; v_gene: TRBV20-1; CDR3nt: TGCAGTGCTCGACGGGGAGATGCGCAGTACTTC; CDR3aa: CSARRGDAQYF
j_gene: TRBJ1-6; d_gene: TRBD1; abundance: .; v_gene: TRBV7-6; CDR3nt: TGTGCCAGCAGCCCTGAGACAGGGGGAAATTCACCCCTCCACTTT; CDR3aa: CASSPETGGNSPLHF
j_gene: TRBJ1-1; d_gene: TRBD1; abundance: once; v_gene: TRBV7-9; CDR3nt: TGTGCCAGCTGTTATGGGACAGAGACTGAAGCTTTCTTT; CDR3aa: CASCYGTETEAFF
j_gene: TRBJ1-5; d_gene: TRBD1; abundance: few; v_gene: TRBV2; CDR3nt: TGTGCCAGCAGCGGACAGGGGCTATCGCAGCCCCAGCATTTT; CDR3aa: CASSGQGLSQPQHF
j_gene: TRBJ2-7; d_gene: TRBD1; abundance: many; v_gene: TRBV27; CDR3nt: TGTGCCAGCAGGCCACCGGGACAGGGTATCTACGAGCAGTACTTC; CDR3aa: CASRPPGQGIYEQYF
j_gene: TRBJ1-6; d_gene: .; abundance: many; v_gene: TRBV5-1; CDR3nt: TGCGCCAGCAGCTTAGGGTGGGATAATTCACCCCTCCACTTT; CDR3aa: CASSLGWDNSPLHF
j_gene: TRBJ2-2; d_gene: .; abundance: many; v_gene: TRBV7-3; CDR3nt: TGTGCCAGCAGCTTAGGCGACAGAGGGGACACCGGGGAGCTGTTTTTT; CDR3aa: CASSLGDRGDTGELFF
j_gene: TRBJ2-1; d_gene: .; abundance: .; v_gene: TRBV5-1; CDR3nt: TGCGCCAGCAGCTCCGTGGTCTCGGACGAGCAGTTCTTC; CDR3aa: CASSSVVSDEQFF
j_gene: TRBJ2-3; d_gene: .; abundance: many; v_gene: TRBV2; CDR3nt: TGTGCCAGCAGTGGGGATGGGGGGCGGACAGATACGCAGTATTTT; CDR3aa: CASSGDGGRTDTQYF
j_gene: TRBJ2-7; d_gene: .; abundance: .; v_gene: TRBV5-5; CDR3nt: TGTGCCAGCAGCTTGGATCTGGGGGCGGACGAGCAGTACTTC; CDR3aa: CASSLDLGADEQYF
j_gene: TRBJ2-3; d_gene: TRBD1; abundance: few; v_gene: TRBV7-9; CDR3nt: TGTGCCAGCATAGGACAGGGCGTACATACGCAGTATTTT; CDR3aa: CASIGQGVHTQYF